A single sample gave rise to the 23 T cell receptor beta chains below, sequenced in a study of CD8+ T cells in alopecia areata. Cells that came from pooled cutaneous lymph nodes were sorted using CD4, CD8alpha, NKG2D, NKG2ACE and other markers. RNA, once extracted, was reverse transcribed into cDNA for use as the sequencing template. Repertoires were generated with immunoSEQ multiplex PCR, while TCRdb's copy carries only in-frame clones and drops some. The sample counts some 18,000 clones, none seen once; the ten largest own approximately 30%. The specimen sequenced was CD8+ T cells sorted from a lymph node. These receptors all stem from a C3H/HeJ mouse with alopecia areata. Strain haplotype (MHC): H2-k.

On this clone: The genes are named according to mouse. The missing CDR3 end, 4 residues past where the read stops, is filled in from the germline J gene. This chain uses TRBV29 with TRBJ2-1; TRBD1 agrees at 9 bases. Germline V gene sequence: CDR1 MSHET, CDR2 SYDVDS. The CDR3 is 17 amino acids. The ends lost 6 bases at V and 0 bases at J; junction bases unmatched: 9. CDR3 in amino acids: CASRGDRENYNYAEQFF. The DNA read from the CDR3 is TGTGCTAGCAGGGGGGACAGGGAAAATTATAACTATGCT.

About this clone itself: Germline and genes: mouse. The sequence runs out 4 residues before the end of the CDR3; the remainder is reconstructed from the germline J gene. The rearrangement joins TRBV13-3 to TRBJ2-4, with a possible D match to TRBD2 (6 bases). Germline CDR1 reads NNHDY; CDR2 reads SYVADS. Trimming stripped 0 bases from V and 0 bases from J, with 8 bases between. This CDR3 has 15 amino acids. CDR3 bases read: TGTGCCAGCAGTGATGGGGGGACTAGTCAAAAC. Translating it yields CASSDGGTSQN. The entire CDR3 protein is CASSDGGTSQNTLYF.

Concerning this clone: The germline and genes are mouse ones. The read gets to within 4 residues of the CDR3 end, and the germline J gene fills in the rest. The genes are TRBV12-2 and TRBJ2-1; TRBD1 matches 10 bases. The CDR3 covers 13 residues. Germline CDR1 reads SGHLS; CDR2 reads HYDKME. The CDR3 DNA, read in part, is TGTGCCAGCTCTCTGACAGGGGGCGCT. Translated: CASSLTGGA. In full, the CDR3 is CASSLTGGAEQFF.

In its sample, this clone was seen many times. Gene labels here are mouse ones. The observed sequence ends 4 residues before the CDR3 terminus, with the missing tail filled in from the germline J gene. The rearrangement uses TRBV13-1 and TRBJ1-1; 8 nucleotides line up with TRBD1. Germline V gives CDR1 NSHNY, CDR2 SYGAGN. CDR3 length: 15 amino acids. Here the CDR3 reads CASSDAGRGREEVFF. The sequenced CDR3 bases are TGTGCCAGCAGTGATGCTGGCAGGGGGCGGGAA.

About this clone itself: The gene names given are mouse names. The missing CDR3 end, 4 residues past where the read stops, is filled in from the germline J gene. The rearrangement joins TRBV17 to TRBJ1-4; possible D gene TRBD1, 5 bases. Per the germline V gene, CDR1 is MNHDT and CDR2 is YYDKIL. The CDR3 loop spans 15 amino acids. V lost 0 bases, J lost 3 bases, and 8 bases lay in between. Here the CDR3 reads CASSRDRTPNERLFF. CDR3 bases read: TGTGCTAGCAGTAGAGATAGGACACCCAACGAA.

Points on this clone: Gene names denote mouse genes. The read finishes 4 residues shy of the CDR3 end, and the germline J gene is used to complete it. V and J are TRBV13-2 and TRBJ2-5; 9 bases map to TRBD1. J gave up 2 bases and V 2 bases, and 3 bases lay outside the gene matches. Germline V gene sequence: CDR1 NNHNN, CDR2 SYGAGS (reference sequence). This CDR3 is built from 15 residues. The CDR3 protein is CASGELGQGQDTQYF. The DNA read from the CDR3 is TGTGCCAGCGGTGAGCTGGGACAGGGCCAAGAC.

A remark on this clone: The genes and germline here are from mouse. The CDR3 is cut off 4 residues early in the read; its end comes from the germline J gene. The chain employs TRBV19 and TRBJ2-7; TRBD2 matches at 10 bases. This CDR3 has 15 amino acids. The V gene's germline CDR1 is FNHDT and CDR2 SITEND (reference sequence). The covered CDR3 bases are TGTGCCAGCACCCTCCCGGGACTGGGGAGTTAT. Its protein is CASTLPGLGSY. The complete CDR3 reads CASTLPGLGSYEQYF. Filled out from reference TRBV19 and TRBJ2-7, the complete variable domain reads GGIITQTPKFLIGQEGQKLTLKCQQNFNHDTMYWYRQDSGKGLRLIYYSITENDLQKGDLSEGYDASREKKSSFSLTVTSAQKNEMAVFLCASTLPGLGSYEQYFGPGTRLTVL.

This clone was observed a few times. Mouse gene names apply. Read coverage stops 4 residues before the CDR3 terminus; the germline J gene supplies the remainder. V usage is TRBV13-2 and J usage is TRBJ2-3; possibly TRBD1 for D (6 bases). Looked up from germline, CDR1 is NNHNN and CDR2 is SYGAGS (reference sequence). The V and J ends lost 0 bases and 0 bases respectively, with 11 bases between them. This CDR3 is 16 amino acids long. The CDR3 spells CASGDAGDKSAETLYF. The sequenced CDR3 bases are TGTGCCAGCGGTGATGCCGGGGACAAAAGTGCAGAA.

This clone was recorded many times. Gene names follow the mouse nomenclature. The read ends 4 residues before the CDR3 terminus; that terminus is restored from the germline J gene. The chain couples TRBV1 to TRBJ2-1; 7 bases line up with TRBD1. The J segment lost 3 bases and the V segment lost 4 bases, leaving 0 bases of the junction unmatched. The germline V gene has CDR1 NSQYPW and CDR2 LRSPGD (reference sequence). The CDR3 loop spans 13 amino acids. CDR3 in amino acids: CTCSGDSYAEQFF. The CDR3 DNA, read in part, is TGCACCTGCAGTGGGGACAGCTATGCT.

This clone was seen at least ten times. Gene names are mouse gene names. The CDR3 end is not reached by the read, which stops 4 residues before it; the germline J gene fills it in. This sequence joins TRBV13-3 and TRBJ2-7, with 7 positions matching TRBD1. Looked up from germline, CDR1 is NNHDY and CDR2 is SYVADS. The junction had 3 bases not matched to a gene; V was cut back by 4 bases and J by 2 bases. This CDR3 comprises 13 residues. The CDR3 region is CASSYRGPYEQYF. CDR3 bases read: TGTGCCAGCAGTTACAGGGGACCCTAT.

In regard to this clone: Gene labels here are mouse ones. The read ends 4 residues early relative to the CDR3; the germline J gene fills the gap. The J gene is TRBJ2-7, the V gene TRBV16, with 8 positions matching TRBD2. CDR3 length: 15 amino acids. V shed 0 bases and J 0 bases; nucleotides not matched to a gene: 1. Looked up from germline, CDR1 is SGHSA and CDR2 is FRNQAP. This chain's CDR3 is CASSLETGASYEQYF. Partial CDR3 DNA: TGTGCAAGCAGCTTAGAGACTGGGGCCTCCTAT.

With respect to this clone: The genes are named according to mouse. Read coverage stops 4 residues before the CDR3 terminus; the germline J gene supplies the remainder. The chain recombines TRBV17 with TRBJ1-4, with 9 bases aligning to TRBD1. The CDR3 length is 13 residues. Trimming took 5 bases from V and 6 from J; bases not matched to a gene: 1. Germline loops: CDR1 MNHDT, CDR2 YYDKIL. CDR3 sequence: CASSRDRDERLFF. CDR3 bases read: TGTGCTAGCAGTCGGGACAGGGACGAA.

In regard to this clone: Here the gene names and germline are mouse. The sequenced fragment ends 4 residues before the CDR3 boundary, so the rest is inferred from the germline J gene. The J gene is TRBJ1-4, the V gene TRBV1; 11 bases line up with TRBD1. The germline CDR1 and CDR2 sequences are NSQYPW and LRSPGD (reference sequence). With V trimmed by 0 bases and J by 6 bases, 3 bases remained unmatched. CDR3 length: 16 residues. The CDR3 here is CTCSADGGQGDERLFF. CDR3 bases read: TGCACCTGCAGTGCAGATGGGGGACAGGGGGACGAA.

Only a few counts were recorded for this clone. Genes and germline are mouse. The read ends 4 residues shy of where the CDR3 ends; the end is completed using the germline J gene. The chain uses TRBV13-1 and TRBJ2-7; TRBD1 matches 9 bases. CDR1 NSHNY and CDR2 SYGAGN come from the germline V gene. This CDR3 is built from 14 residues. Here the CDR3 reads CASSDEGTGYEQYF. The CDR3 bases that were read are TGTGCCAGCAGTGATGAGGGGACAGGGTAT.

There are a few counts of this clone. An end of the junction does not agree with germline; a read error may underlie this. These gene names are mouse names. The read terminates 4 residues ahead of where the CDR3 ends, so the germline J gene completes it. The J gene is TRBJ2-5, the V gene TRBV17; 7 positions match TRBD1. The length of the CDR3 is 14 residues. The germline CDR1 and CDR2 sequences are MNHDT and YYDKIL. Incomplete CDR3 DNA: TGTGTTAGCAGTAAGAGACAGGGTAGGGAC. As protein: CVSSKRQGRD. The whole CDR3 sequence is CVSSKRQGRDTQYF.

This clone was seen many times. Genes here carry mouse names. The read falls 4 residues short of the CDR3 end, and the missing part is taken from the germline J gene. The chain is built from TRBV19 and TRBJ2-7; 7 nucleotides agree with TRBD1. CDR3 length: 14 amino acids. Germline V gene data show CDR1 as FNHDT and CDR2 as SITEND (reference sequence). Losses at the gene ends were 0 bases for V and 0 bases for J; bases not matched to a gene: 0. CDR3 DNA, as far as it was read: TGTGCCAGCAGTATAGGGGACAGCTCCTAT. Translated: CASSIGDSSY. The whole CDR3 protein is CASSIGDSSYEQYF. Complete variable domain (other parts from reference TRBV19 and TRBJ2-7): GGIITQTPKFLIGQEGQKLTLKCQQNFNHDTMYWYRQDSGKGLRLIYYSITENDLQKGDLSEGYDASREKKSSFSLTVTSAQKNEMAVFLCASSIGDSSYEQYFGPGTRLTVL.

This clone was seen ten or more times. Germline and genes: mouse. Here the CDR3 reads CASSIRDNSYEQYF. The covered CDR3 bases are TGTGCCAGCAGTATCCGGGACAACTCCTAT. This chain connects TRBV19 to TRBJ2-7; D may be TRBD1 (6 bases). The CDR3 end falls 4 residues outside the read, so it is completed with the germline J gene. Germline loops: CDR1 FNHDT, CDR2 SITEND (reference sequence). V was cut by 2 bases and J by 0 bases, with 9 bases left in between. This CDR3 has 14 residues.

This clone appeared a few times. The germline and genes are mouse ones. The read gets to within 4 residues of the CDR3 end, and the germline J gene fills in the rest. The chain has TRBV1 and TRBJ1-2; 7 bases match TRBD1. The length of the CDR3 is 15 residues. V lost 0 bases and J lost 3; bases outside the gene matches: 4. From germline, CDR1 is NSQYPW and CDR2 LRSPGD (reference sequence). The CDR3 protein is CTCSADGRGDSDYTF. The CDR3 DNA, read in part, is TGCACCTGCAGTGCAGACGGCAGGGGGGACTCC.

This clone occurred a few times. Gene names are mouse gene names. The DNA read from the CDR3 is TGTGCCAGCAGTCAGGGGGCGGGCACCGGG. Translation: CASSQGAGTG. The entire CDR3 protein reads CASSQGAGTGQLYF. V usage is TRBV19 and J usage is TRBJ2-2; 8 nucleotides align to TRBD1. Read sequence stops 4 residues before the CDR3 end, and the germline J gene provides the missing end. This CDR3 is built from 14 residues. The V and J ends lost 4 bases and 4 bases, in that order; junction bases with no gene match: 3. Germline V lookup: CDR1 FNHDT, CDR2 SITEND (reference sequence).

The table lists this clone with a few counts. Mouse names are used for the genes. The CDR3 end lies 4 residues beyond the end of the read and is filled in from the germline J gene. The V and J genes are TRBV1 and TRBJ2-7, with unresolved D. The CDR3 runs to 13 residues. From germline, CDR1 is NSQYPW and CDR2 LRSPGD (reference sequence). V shed 0 bases and J shed 3 bases, with 6 bases lying between them. CDR3 sequence: CTCSAEHLYEQYF. The CDR3 bases that were read are TGCACCTGCAGTGCAGAACACCTCTAT.

To note about this clone: The gene names given are mouse names. From the germline J gene comes the end of the CDR3, since the read stops 4 residues before it. This chain connects TRBV31 to TRBJ2-7, with TRBD2 identical over 8 bases. There are 15 residues in the CDR3. Germline CDR1 and CDR2: GKSSPN and SITVG. Trimming took 1 base from V and 0 from J; bases not matched to a gene: 5. CDR3 in amino acids: CAWSPWGASSYEQYF. CDR3 DNA (partial): TGTGCCTGGAGTCCCTGGGGGGCCAGCTCCTAT.

About this clone itself: Gene names are mouse gene names. The observed sequence ends 4 residues before the CDR3 terminus, with the missing tail filled in from the germline J gene. The chain combines TRBV1 with TRBJ2-1, with 9 bases fitting TRBD2. CDR1 and CDR2 (germline): NSQYPW, LRSPGD (reference sequence). The CDR3 consists of 16 residues. V was clipped by 0 bases and J by 1 base; unmatched bases: 1. Incomplete CDR3 DNA: TGCACCTGCAGTGCAGATCTGGGGGGGAACTATGCT. This codes for CTCSADLGGNYA. The whole CDR3 region reads CTCSADLGGNYAEQFF.

This clone has at least ten counts. The gene names given are mouse names. Read data end 4 residues before the CDR3 end; the end is taken from the germline J gene. The V gene is TRBV13-2, the J gene TRBJ2-7; D gene unclear. The germline V gene has CDR1 NNHNN and CDR2 SYGAGS (reference sequence). This CDR3 is 13 amino acids long. Trimming removed 2 bases from V and 0 bases from J, with 6 bases in between. CDR3 sequence reads: CASGDSLSYEQYF. The CDR3 bases that were read are TGTGCCAGCGGTGACTCCCTCTCCTAT.